This T cell receptor (beta chain) was captured by sequencing in a study of neurological immune-mediated disorders. A few counts support this clonotype. Its specificity is not known. A much larger clonotype is one base distant, so this may be a read error. This is likely a read error, given that the CDR3 carries no conserved phenylalanine or tryptophan at its end. Where libraries were unsorted, they were derived from 2 million PBMCs stored at -80 degrees C. General study results and limits: None of the features examined (clinical or MRI) was associated with the multiple sclerosis repertoire cluster.

The germline CDR1 and CDR2 sequences are SQVTM and ANQGSEA. V was shortened by 4 bases and J by 1 base, with 2 bases between the two germline ends. This CDR3 comprises 11 residues. MiXCR, applied by TCRdb to the 5' RACE reads, yields one record per CDR3 protein. This sample has under 45,000 distinct CDR3 sequences, with 3% to 4% found just once. The source material was PBMCs. This chain links TRBV29-1 with TRBJ1-5; D not resolved. The sequence was obtained from a man aged 30 to 45 with multiple sclerosis. Here the CDR3 reads CSVGSNQPQHI. CDR3 bases: TGCAGCGTTGGAAGCAATCAGCCCCAGCATATT.